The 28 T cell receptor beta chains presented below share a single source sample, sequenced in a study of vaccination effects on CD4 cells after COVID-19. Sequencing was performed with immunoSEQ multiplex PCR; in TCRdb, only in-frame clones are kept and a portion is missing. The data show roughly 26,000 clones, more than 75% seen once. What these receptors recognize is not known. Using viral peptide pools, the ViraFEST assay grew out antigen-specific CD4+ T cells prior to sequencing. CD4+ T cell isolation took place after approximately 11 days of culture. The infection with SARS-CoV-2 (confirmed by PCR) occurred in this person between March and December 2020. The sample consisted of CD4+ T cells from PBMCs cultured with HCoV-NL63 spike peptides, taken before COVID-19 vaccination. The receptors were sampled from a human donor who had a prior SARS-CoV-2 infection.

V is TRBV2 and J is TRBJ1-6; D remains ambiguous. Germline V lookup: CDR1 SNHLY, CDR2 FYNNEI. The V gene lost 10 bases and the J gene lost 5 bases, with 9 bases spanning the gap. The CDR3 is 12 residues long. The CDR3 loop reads CAIRTDNSPLHF. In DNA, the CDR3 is TGTGCCATCCGGACTGATAATTCACCCCTCCACTTT.

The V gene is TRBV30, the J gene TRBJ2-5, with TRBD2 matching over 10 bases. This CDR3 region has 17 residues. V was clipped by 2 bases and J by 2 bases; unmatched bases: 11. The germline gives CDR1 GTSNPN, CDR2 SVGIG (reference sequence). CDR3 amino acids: CAWSPRWGLARQETQYF. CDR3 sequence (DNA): TGTGCCTGGAGTCCCCGATGGGGACTAGCGAGACAAGAGACCCAGTACTTC.

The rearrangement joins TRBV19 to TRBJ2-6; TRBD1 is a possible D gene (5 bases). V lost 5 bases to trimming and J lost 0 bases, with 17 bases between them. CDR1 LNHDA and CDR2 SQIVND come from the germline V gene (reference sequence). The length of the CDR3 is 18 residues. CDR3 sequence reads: CASSARWGLLSGANVLTF. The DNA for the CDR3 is TGTGCCAGTAGTGCCCGGTGGGGCTTACTCTCTGGGGCCAACGTCCTGACTTTC. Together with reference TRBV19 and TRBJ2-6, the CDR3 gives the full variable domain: DGGITQSPKYLFRKEGQNVTLSCEQNLNHDAMYWYRQDPGQGLRLIYYSQIVNDFQKGDIAEGYSVSREKKESFPLTVTSAQKNPTAFYLCASSARWGLLSGANVLTFGAGSRLTVL.

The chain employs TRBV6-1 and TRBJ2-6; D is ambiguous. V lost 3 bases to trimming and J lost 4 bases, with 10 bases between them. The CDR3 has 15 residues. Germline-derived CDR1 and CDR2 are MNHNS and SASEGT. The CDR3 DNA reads TGTGCCAGCAGTGATGTCTGGGCCGGGGCCAACGTCCTGACTTTC. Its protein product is CASSDVWAGANVLTF.

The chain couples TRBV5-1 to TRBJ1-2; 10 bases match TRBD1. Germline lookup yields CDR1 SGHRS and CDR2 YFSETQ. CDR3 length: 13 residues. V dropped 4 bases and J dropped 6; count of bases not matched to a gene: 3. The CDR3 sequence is CASSEGTGDGYTF. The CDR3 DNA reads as TGCGCCAGCAGCGAAGGGACAGGGGATGGCTACACCTTC.

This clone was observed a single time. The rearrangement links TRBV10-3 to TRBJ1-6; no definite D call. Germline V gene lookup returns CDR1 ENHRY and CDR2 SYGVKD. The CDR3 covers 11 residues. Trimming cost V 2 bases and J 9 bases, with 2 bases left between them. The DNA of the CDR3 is TGTGCCATCAGTGAGGGTTCACCCCTCCACTTT. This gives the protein CAISEGSPLHF.

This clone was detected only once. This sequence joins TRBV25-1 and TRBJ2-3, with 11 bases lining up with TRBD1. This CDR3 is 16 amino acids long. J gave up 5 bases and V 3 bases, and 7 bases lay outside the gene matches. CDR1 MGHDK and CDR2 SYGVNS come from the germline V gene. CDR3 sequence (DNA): TGTGCCAGCAGTGAGAGGGGGGACAGGGGGAGAGATACGCAGTATTTT. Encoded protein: CASSERGDRGRDTQYF.

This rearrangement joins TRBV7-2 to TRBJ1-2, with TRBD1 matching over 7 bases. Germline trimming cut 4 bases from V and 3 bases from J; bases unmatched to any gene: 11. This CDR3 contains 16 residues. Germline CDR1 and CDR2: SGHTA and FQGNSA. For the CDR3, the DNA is TGTGCCAGCAGCTATTCAGGGGGGTCGCGAGACTATGGCTACACCTTC. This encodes CASSYSGGSRDYGYTF.

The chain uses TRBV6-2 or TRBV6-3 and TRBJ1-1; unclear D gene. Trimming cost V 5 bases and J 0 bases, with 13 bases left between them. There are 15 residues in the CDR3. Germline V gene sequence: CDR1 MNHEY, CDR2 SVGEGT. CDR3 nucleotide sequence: TGTGCCAGCAGTCCCCCGGCAGGCATGAACACTGAAGCTTTCTTT. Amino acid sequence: CASSPPAGMNTEAFF.

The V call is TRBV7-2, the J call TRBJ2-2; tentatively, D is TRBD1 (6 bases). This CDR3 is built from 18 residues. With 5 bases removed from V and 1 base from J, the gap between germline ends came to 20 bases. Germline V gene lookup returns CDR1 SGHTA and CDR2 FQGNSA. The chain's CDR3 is CASSPSLLRQVNTGELFF. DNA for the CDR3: TGTGCCAGCAGCCCGAGTCTACTAAGACAGGTGAACACCGGGGAGCTGTTTTTT.

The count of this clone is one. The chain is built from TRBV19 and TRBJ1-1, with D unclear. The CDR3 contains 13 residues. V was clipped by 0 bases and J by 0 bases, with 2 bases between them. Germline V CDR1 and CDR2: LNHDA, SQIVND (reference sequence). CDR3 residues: CASSIELNTEAFF. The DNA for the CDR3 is TGTGCCAGTAGTATAGAACTGAACACTGAAGCTTTCTTT.

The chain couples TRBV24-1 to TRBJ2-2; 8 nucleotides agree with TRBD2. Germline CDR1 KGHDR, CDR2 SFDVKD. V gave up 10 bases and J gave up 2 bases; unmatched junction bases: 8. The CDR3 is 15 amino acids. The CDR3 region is CATTGGKLNTGELFF. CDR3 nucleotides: TGTGCCACGACGGGGGGGAAATTAAACACCGGGGAGCTGTTTTTT.

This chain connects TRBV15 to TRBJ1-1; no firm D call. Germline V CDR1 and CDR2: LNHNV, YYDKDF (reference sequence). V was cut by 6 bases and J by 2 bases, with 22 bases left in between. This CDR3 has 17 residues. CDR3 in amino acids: CATSPLMRQSRNTEAFF. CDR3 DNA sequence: TGTGCCACCAGTCCCTTGATGCGGCAGTCCCGAAACACTGAAGCTTTCTTT.

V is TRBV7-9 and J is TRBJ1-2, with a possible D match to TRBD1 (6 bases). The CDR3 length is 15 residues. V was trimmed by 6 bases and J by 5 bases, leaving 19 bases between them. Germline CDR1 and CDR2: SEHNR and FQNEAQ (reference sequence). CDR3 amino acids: CASSQDVGGLYGYTF. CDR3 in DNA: TGTGCCAGCAGTCAAGACGTGGGGGGGCTGTATGGCTACACCTTC.

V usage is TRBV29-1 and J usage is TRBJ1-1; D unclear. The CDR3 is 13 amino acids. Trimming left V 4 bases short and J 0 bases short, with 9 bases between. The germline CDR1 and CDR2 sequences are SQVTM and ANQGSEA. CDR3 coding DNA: TGCAGCGTTGTAAGGCGGGTGAACACTGAAGCTTTCTTT. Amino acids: CSVVRRVNTEAFF.

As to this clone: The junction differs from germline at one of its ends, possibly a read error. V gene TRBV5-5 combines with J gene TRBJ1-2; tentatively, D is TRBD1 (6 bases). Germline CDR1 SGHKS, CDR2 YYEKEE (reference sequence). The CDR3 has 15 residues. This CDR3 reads CASSLWGREDPPHAF. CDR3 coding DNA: TGTGCCAGCAGCTTGTGGGGGCGGGAGGACCCGCCCCACGCCTTC. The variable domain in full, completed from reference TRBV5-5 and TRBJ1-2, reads DAGVTQSPTHLIKTRGQQVTLRCSPISGHKSVSWYQQVLGQGPQFIFQYYEKEERGRGNFPDRFSARQFPNYSSELNVNALLLGDSALYLCASSLWGREDPPHAFGSGTRLTVV.

For the CDR3, the DNA is TGTGCCTGGAGTGTAGTTGGGAGGCGGAACACCGGGGAGCTGTTTTTT. Protein sequence: CAWSVVGRRNTGELFF. V and J are TRBV30 and TRBJ2-2; a weak D match, TRBD2 (6 bases). Trimming took 0 bases from V and 1 from J, leaving 12 bases between them. CDR3 size: 16 residues. Germline V gene sequence: CDR1 GTSNPN, CDR2 SVGIG (reference sequence).

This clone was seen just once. CDR3 in DNA: TGTGCCACCAGCAGAGAGGCTAGCGAATACTACGAGCAGTACTTC. Its translation is CATSREASEYYEQYF. The chain uses TRBV15 and TRBJ2-7; possibly TRBD2 for D (6 bases). CDR1 is LNHNV and CDR2 is YYDKDF in the germline V gene (reference sequence). Trimming removed 0 bases from V and 3 bases from J, with 12 bases in between. This CDR3 spans 15 amino acids.

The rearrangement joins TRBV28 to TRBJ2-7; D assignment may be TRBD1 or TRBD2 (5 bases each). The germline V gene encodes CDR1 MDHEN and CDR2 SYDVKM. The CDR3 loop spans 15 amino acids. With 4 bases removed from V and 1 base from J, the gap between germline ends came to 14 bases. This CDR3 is CASSSAGSLSYEQYF. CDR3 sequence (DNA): TGTGCCAGCAGTTCCGCAGGGAGCTTATCCTACGAGCAGTACTTC. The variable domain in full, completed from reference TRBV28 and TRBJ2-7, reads DVKVTQSSRYLVKRTGEKVFLECVQDMDHENMFWYRQDPGLGLRLIYFSYDVKMKEKGDIPEGYSVSREKKERFSLILESASTNQTSMYLCASSSAGSLSYEQYFGPGTRLTVT.

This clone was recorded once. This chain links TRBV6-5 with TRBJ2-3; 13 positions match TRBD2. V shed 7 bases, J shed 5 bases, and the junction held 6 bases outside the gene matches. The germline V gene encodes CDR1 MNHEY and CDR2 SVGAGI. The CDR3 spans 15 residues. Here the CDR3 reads CASTLAGGREDTQYF. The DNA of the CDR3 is TGTGCCAGCACACTAGCGGGGGGGCGAGAAGATACGCAGTATTTT.

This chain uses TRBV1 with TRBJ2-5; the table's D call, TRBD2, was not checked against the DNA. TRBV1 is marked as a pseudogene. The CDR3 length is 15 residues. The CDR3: CTSSHPSGAQETQYF. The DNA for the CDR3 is TGCACCAGCAGCCACCCTAGCGGGGCGCAAGAGACCCAGTACTTC.

CDR3 nucleotide sequence: TGTGCCAGCAGCCGTTTTGAGGGGACAGATACGCAGTATTTT. Encoded protein: CASSRFEGTDTQYF. This rearrangement joins TRBV4-2 to TRBJ2-3; tentatively, D is TRBD1 or TRBD2 (5 bases each). In germline, CDR1 is LGHNA, CDR2 YNFKEQ. Between the trimmed V and J ends, which lost 4 bases and 3 bases, there was a span of 11 bases. CDR3 length equals 14 residues.

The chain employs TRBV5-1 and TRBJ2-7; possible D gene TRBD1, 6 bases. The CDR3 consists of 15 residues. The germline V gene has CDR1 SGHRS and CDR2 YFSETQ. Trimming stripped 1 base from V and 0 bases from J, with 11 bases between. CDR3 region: CASSLIVGGSYEQYF. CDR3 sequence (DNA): TGCGCCAGCAGCTTGATCGTAGGGGGCTCCTACGAGCAGTACTTC.

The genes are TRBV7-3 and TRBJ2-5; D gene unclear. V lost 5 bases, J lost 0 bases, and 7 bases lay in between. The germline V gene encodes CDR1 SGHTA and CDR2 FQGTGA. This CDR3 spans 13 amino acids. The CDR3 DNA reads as TGTGCCAGCAGCAGAAAGTACCAAGAGACCCAGTACTTC. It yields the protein CASSRKYQETQYF.

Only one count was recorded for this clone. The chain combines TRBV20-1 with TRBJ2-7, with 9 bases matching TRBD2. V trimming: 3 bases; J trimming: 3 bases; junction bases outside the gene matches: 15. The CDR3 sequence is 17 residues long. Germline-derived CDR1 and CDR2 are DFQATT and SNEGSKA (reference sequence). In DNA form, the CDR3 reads TGCAGTGCTAGTCCCAGCGGGGGGACCACTTTACACTACGAGCAGTACTTC. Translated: CSASPSGGTTLHYEQYF.

DNA for the CDR3: TGTGCCAGCAGTTCTGGTGGGGGCTACACCTTC. Residues: CASSSGGGYTF. The V gene is TRBV6-5, the J gene TRBJ1-2, with unresolved D. V was clipped by 4 bases and J by 8 bases, with 8 bases between them. The CDR3 has 11 residues. Germline values: CDR1 MNHEY, CDR2 SVGAGI.

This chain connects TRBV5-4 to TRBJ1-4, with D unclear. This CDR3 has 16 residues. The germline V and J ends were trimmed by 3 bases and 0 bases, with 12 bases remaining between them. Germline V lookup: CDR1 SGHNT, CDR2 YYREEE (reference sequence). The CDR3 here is CASSSRTETTNEKLFF. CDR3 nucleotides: TGTGCCAGCAGCTCCCGGACCGAGACAACTAATGAAAAACTGTTTTTT.

Written as DNA, the CDR3 is TGTGCCAGTGGTCCGAACAGAAACTCCTACGAGCAGTACTTC. Translation gives CASGPNRNSYEQYF. V usage is TRBV19 and J usage is TRBJ2-7; no reliable D call. V lost 8 bases and J 0 bases, leaving 14 bases between the germline ends. This CDR3 comprises 14 residues. CDR1 is LNHDA, CDR2 SQIVND, per germline (reference sequence).